These 28 T cell receptor beta chains came from one sample sequenced in a study of PD-1 blockade in classical Hodgkin lymphoma. Described time point: newly diagnosed, previously untreated cHL patient sample. Data came from immunoSEQ multiplex PCR; TCRdb stores just in-frame clones and leaves some out. The sample holds 15,000 to 20,000 clones, approximately 86% seen once. The specimen was peripheral blood mononuclear cells (PBMCs). The receptors were gathered from a human donor with classical Hodgkin lymphoma.

This clone was seen only a few times. The rearrangement links TRBV9 to TRBJ2-5, with TRBD2 matching over 10 bases. CDR3 size: 16 residues. Trimming removed 4 bases from V and 7 bases from J; junction bases left unmatched: 13. The germline V gene encodes CDR1 SGDLS and CDR2 YYNGEE. CDR3 region: CASSPTLVAGGGTQYF. The CDR3 coding sequence is TGTGCCAGCAGCCCGACCCTAGTAGCGGGAGGCGGGACCCAGTACTTC.

The V call is TRBV11-2, the J call TRBJ2-1, with 9 bases that match TRBD2. The V gene end was trimmed by 2 bases and the J gene end by 9 bases; junction bases not matched to a gene: 14. The CDR3 is made up of 17 amino acids. The germline CDR1 and CDR2 sequences are SGHAT and FQNNGV. In nucleotides, the CDR3 is TGTGCCAGCAGCTTATTACGTTTTGCGGGAGGGTTAGGTGAGCAGTTCTTC. Its translation is CASSLLRFAGGLGEQFF. Together with reference TRBV11-2 and TRBJ2-1, the CDR3 gives the full variable domain: EAGVAQSPRYKIIEKRQSVAFWCNPISGHATLYWYQQILGQGPKLLIQFQNNGVVDDSQLPKDRFSAERLKGVDSTLKIQPAKLEDSAVYLCASSLLRFAGGLGEQFFGPGTRLTVL.

J is TRBJ2-5 and V is TRBV5-1; D remains ambiguous. The V and J ends lost 5 bases and 0 bases respectively, with 5 bases between them. This CDR3 has 12 amino acids. CDR1 is SGHRS and CDR2 is YFSETQ in the germline V gene. Here the CDR3 DNA reads TGCGCCAGCAGTCATAACCAAGAGACCCAGTACTTC. This codes for CASSHNQETQYF.

This rearrangement joins TRBV9 to TRBJ1-3; 12 nucleotides match TRBD1. V trimming: 6 bases; J trimming: 4 bases; junction bases outside the gene matches: 8. This CDR3 spans 16 amino acids. Germline V lookup: CDR1 SGDLS, CDR2 YYNGEE. The CDR3 protein is CASTRGQGAGGNTIYF. The CDR3 coding sequence is TGTGCCAGCACCCGGGGACAGGGGGCAGGAGGAAACACCATATATTTT.

This clone was detected a few times. The chain joins TRBV28 to TRBJ1-2, with D possibly matching TRBD1 (6 bases). Trimming took 6 bases from V and 7 from J, leaving 24 bases between them. From germline, CDR1 is MDHEN and CDR2 SYDVKM. This CDR3 comprises 16 residues. This CDR3 reads CASSSPGDPSRAGYTF. The DNA for the CDR3 is TGTGCCAGCAGCTCCCCAGGGGACCCCTCCCGGGCTGGCTACACCTTC.

The gene calls are TRBV2 and TRBJ2-1; 8 positions agree with TRBD2. The trim removed 3 bases at V and 6 bases at J, leaving 4 bases unmatched. The CDR3 has 14 residues. Germline CDR1 is SNHLY and CDR2 is FYNNEI. DNA of the CDR3: TGTGCCAGCAGTGAGGAACTAGCGGTCAATGAGCAGTTCTTC. This gives the protein CASSEELAVNEQFF.

The genes are TRBV30 and TRBJ2-1; 11 bases align to TRBD2. Germline assignment: CDR1 GTSNPN and CDR2 SVGIG (reference sequence). After removal of 2 bases from V and 7 bases from J, the junction contained 10 bases not matched to a gene. This CDR3 is 16 amino acids long. This chain's CDR3 is CAWSPRTSGSKNEQFF. CDR3 nucleotides: TGTGCCTGGAGTCCTCGAACTAGCGGGAGCAAAAATGAGCAGTTCTTC. Variable domain in full (rest from reference TRBV30 and TRBJ2-1): SQTIHQWPATLVQPVGSPLSLECTVEGTSNPNLYWYRQAAGRGLQLLFYSVGIGQISSEVPQNLSASRPQDRQFILSSKKLLLSDSGFYLCAWSPRTSGSKNEQFFGPGTRLTVL.

The chain is built from TRBV7-2 and TRBJ2-3; D is unresolved. Trimming removed 2 bases from V and 0 bases from J, with 6 bases in between. CDR3 length: 14 amino acids. Germline V lookup: CDR1 SGHTA, CDR2 FQGNSA. The CDR3 nucleotides are TGTGCCAGCAGCTTAACCTCCAGCACAGATACGCAGTATTTT. This translates into CASSLTSSTDTQYF.

The chain is built from TRBV9 and TRBJ2-3; D is perhaps TRBD2 (5 bases). The CDR3 contains 13 residues. V was clipped by 9 bases and J by 1 base, with 12 bases between them. Per germline, CDR1 SGDLS and CDR2 YYNGEE. CDR3 sequence reads: CAISLDCTDTQYF. The CDR3 nucleotides read TGTGCCATATCCTTGGACTGCACAGATACGCAGTATTTT.

This rearrangement joins TRBV6-5 to TRBJ1-2; TRBD1 is a possible D gene (5 bases). Trimming pared 8 bases from V and 2 bases from J, leaving 9 bases between. Looked up from germline, CDR1 is MNHEY and CDR2 is SVGAGI. There are 12 residues in the CDR3. DNA of the CDR3: TGTGCCAGCGCAGGGTTAAACTATGGCTACACCTTC. This sequence encodes CASAGLNYGYTF.

The V gene is TRBV5-1, the J gene TRBJ2-7, with D perhaps being TRBD1 or TRBD2 (5 bases each). From germline, CDR1 is SGHRS and CDR2 YFSETQ. The CDR3 totals 16 residues. Trimming removed 0 bases from V and 2 bases from J, with 15 bases in between. CDR3 nucleotide sequence: TGCGCCAGCAGCTTGGGGGGCTTGGCGCGGGCCTACGAGCAGTACTTC. Encoded protein: CASSLGGLARAYEQYF.

This chain connects TRBV28 to TRBJ2-2; tentative D call: TRBD2 (6 bases). The germline V gene encodes CDR1 MDHEN and CDR2 SYDVKM. The CDR3 runs to 14 residues. Trimming stripped 1 base from V and 11 bases from J, with 14 bases between. CDR3 nucleotides: TGTGCCAGCAGTTTATTATTGCCGGGGGTTGAGCTGTTTTTT. The encoded protein is CASSLLLPGVELFF.

This clone was recorded only once. The chain uses TRBV7-2 and TRBJ2-5; D may be TRBD1 (5 bases). V shed 2 bases and J shed 7 bases, with 14 bases lying between them. CDR3 length: 14 residues. CDR1 is SGHTA, CDR2 FQGNSA, per germline. The CDR3 spells CASSLPAQGGTQYF. DNA for the CDR3: TGTGCCAGCAGCTTACCCGCCCAGGGCGGGACCCAGTACTTC.

The chain employs TRBV18 and TRBJ2-1; D unresolved. The CDR3 spans 15 residues. The V gene's germline CDR1 is KGHSH and CDR2 LQKENI. Trimming removed 0 bases at V and 0 bases at J, with 6 bases between. CDR3 loop: CASSPPGSSYNEQFF. The CDR3 DNA reads TGTGCCAGCTCACCACCGGGAAGCTCCTACAATGAGCAGTTCTTC.

The chain combines TRBV18 with TRBJ2-5; 16 nucleotides line up with TRBD2. V gave up 3 bases and J gave up 5 bases; unmatched junction bases: 12. This CDR3 contains 19 residues. The germline V gene encodes CDR1 KGHSH and CDR2 LQKENI. CDR3 protein: CASSPIPGTSGRAGETQYF. The CDR3 bases are TGTGCCAGCTCACCTATACCTGGGACTAGCGGGAGGGCCGGCGAGACCCAGTACTTC. The whole variable domain, remainder taken from reference TRBV18 and TRBJ2-5, is NAGVMQNPRHLVRRRGQEARLRCSPMKGHSHVYWYRQLPEEGLKFMVYLQKENIIDESGMPKERFSAEFPKEGPSILRIQQVVRGDSAAYFCASSPIPGTSGRAGETQYFGPGTRLLVL.

The V and J genes are TRBV19 and TRBJ1-2; D gene uncertain. With 11 bases removed from V and 3 bases from J, the gap between germline ends came to 19 bases. Germline assignment: CDR1 LNHDA and CDR2 SQIVND (reference sequence). CDR3 size: 14 residues. The CDR3: CAPTSPLAHYGYTF. CDR3 bases: TGTGCCCCCACGTCGCCCCTAGCCCACTATGGCTACACCTTC.

The rearrangement joins TRBV7-2 to TRBJ1-2, with 8 bases matching TRBD1. Germline V lookup: CDR1 SGHTA, CDR2 FQGNSA. The J segment lost 4 bases and the V segment lost 1 base, leaving 5 bases of the junction unmatched. CDR3 length equals 15 residues. In DNA form, the CDR3 reads TGTGCCAGCAGCTTAGTGGCAGGGGGCGGCTATGGCTACACCTTC. Translation gives CASSLVAGGGYGYTF. Variable domain in full (rest from reference TRBV7-2 and TRBJ1-2): GAGVSQSPSNKVTEKGKDVELRCDPISGHTALYWYRQSLGQGLEFLIYFQGNSAPDKSGLPSDRFSAERTGGSVSTLTIQRTQQEDSAVYLCASSLVAGGGYGYTFGSGTRLTVV.

In this sample, this clone turned up once. The chain carries TRBV30 and TRBJ1-3; tentative D call: TRBD1 (5 bases). The V end was cut by 5 bases, the J end by 0 bases, with 17 bases between. The CDR3 is 16 residues long. CDR1 and CDR2 from the germline V gene are GTSNPN and SVGIG (reference sequence). Written as DNA, the CDR3 is TGTGCCTGGCAAGGATTCATGGGGGGCTCTGGAAACACCATATATTTT. Protein product: CAWQGFMGGSGNTIYF. The variable domain in full, completed from reference TRBV30 and TRBJ1-3, reads SQTIHQWPATLVQPVGSPLSLECTVEGTSNPNLYWYRQAAGRGLQLLFYSVGIGQISSEVPQNLSASRPQDRQFILSSKKLLLSDSGFYLCAWQGFMGGSGNTIYFGEGSWLTVV.

V is TRBV4-3 and J is TRBJ2-1; TRBD1 aligns across 8 bases. Germline V gene data show CDR1 as LGHNA and CDR2 as YSLEER. This CDR3 region has 14 residues. J gave up 9 bases and V 1 base, and 5 bases lay outside the gene matches. DNA of the CDR3: TGCGCCAGCAGCCAAGTAGCAGGGGGCCCTGAGCAGTTCTTC. The encoded protein is CASSQVAGGPEQFF.

The CDR3 spells CASRKSGPQGYEQYF. The CDR3 bases are TGTGCCAGCAGGAAATCCGGGCCCCAGGGATACGAGCAGTACTTC. This chain links TRBV28 with TRBJ2-7; weak D call: TRBD1 (5 bases). This CDR3 has 15 amino acids. The germline V gene encodes CDR1 MDHEN and CDR2 SYDVKM. V lost 6 bases and J 4 bases, leaving 19 bases between the germline ends.

This clone was seen only a few times. V and J are TRBV2 and TRBJ2-2, with 7 bases matching TRBD1. Germline V lookup: CDR1 SNHLY, CDR2 FYNNEI. With V trimmed by 6 bases and J by 6 bases, 7 bases remained unmatched. This CDR3 is 14 amino acids long. This CDR3 is CASSEDRPPGELFF. The DNA for the CDR3 is TGTGCCAGCAGCGAGGACAGGCCCCCCGGGGAGCTGTTTTTT. Filled out from reference TRBV2 and TRBJ2-2, the complete variable domain reads EPEVTQTPSHQVTQMGQEVILRCVPISNHLYFYWYRQILGQKVEFLVSFYNNEISEKSEIFDDQFSVERPDGSNFTLKIRSTKLEDSAMYFCASSEDRPPGELFFGEGSRLTVL.

The CDR3 loop is CASSLLAGGMPHDEQFF. The CDR3 DNA reads as TGTGCCAGCAGCTTGTTAGCGGGAGGAATGCCACACGATGAGCAGTTCTTC. The chain is built from TRBV5-6 and TRBJ2-1; 10 nucleotides line up with TRBD2. The CDR3 sequence is 17 residues long. The germline gives CDR1 SGHDT, CDR2 YYEEEE. The junction had 12 bases not matched to a gene; V was cut back by 1 base and J by 8 bases.

The chain combines TRBV7-8 with TRBJ2-2; perhaps TRBD1 as D (6 bases). With 7 bases removed from V and 0 bases from J, the gap between germline ends came to 21 bases. Germline assignment: CDR1 SGHVS and CDR2 FQNEAQ. The CDR3 contains 18 residues. CDR3 sequence (DNA): TGTGCCAGCACCCAACCCCTGAGGACAGCAACGAACACCGGGGAGCTGTTTTTT. This encodes CASTQPLRTATNTGELFF.

The V gene is TRBV4-3, the J gene TRBJ2-3; 14 bases line up with TRBD2. V lost 8 bases to trimming and J lost 3 bases; unmatched junction nucleotides: 7. The V gene's germline CDR1 is LGHNA and CDR2 YSLEER. The CDR3 runs to 16 residues. CDR3 in DNA: TGCGCCAGCGGGCCTGGGACTAGCGGGAGAACAGATACGCAGTATTTT. It encodes CASGPGTSGRTDTQYF.

The gene calls are TRBV7-9 and TRBJ1-4; TRBD1 is a possible D gene (6 bases). The germline V and J ends were trimmed by 8 bases and 8 bases, with 12 bases remaining between them. The germline V gene has CDR1 SEHNR and CDR2 FQNEAQ (reference sequence). This CDR3 comprises 12 residues. CDR3 loop: CASQGGGEKLFF. CDR3 nucleotides: TGTGCCAGCCAAGGGGGGGGAGAAAAACTGTTTTTT.

This clone appeared a single time. The V and J genes are TRBV5-4 and TRBJ1-3; D call uncertain. The germline gives CDR1 SGHNT, CDR2 YYREEE (reference sequence). The CDR3 is 15 residues long. With 2 bases removed from V and 0 bases from J, the gap between germline ends came to 9 bases. CDR3 amino acids: CASSFTLISGNTIYF. The DNA of the CDR3 is TGTGCCAGCAGCTTTACACTGATCTCTGGAAACACCATATATTTT.

The V and J genes are TRBV28 and TRBJ1-2; D is ambiguous. CDR1 is MDHEN and CDR2 is SYDVKM in the germline V gene. This CDR3 has 11 amino acids. V lost 4 bases, J lost 7 bases, and 7 bases lay in between. For the CDR3, the DNA is TGTGCCAGCAGTTACCTCGTTGGCTACACCTTC. It encodes CASSYLVGYTF.

The rearrangement links TRBV15 to TRBJ2-7; 11 positions agree with TRBD2. Germline V gives CDR1 LNHNV, CDR2 YYDKDF (reference sequence). Trimming removed 0 bases from V and 4 bases from J; junction bases left unmatched: 11. This CDR3 comprises 18 residues. CDR3 residues: CATSRDPSASGRIYEQYF. The CDR3 DNA reads as TGTGCCACCAGCAGAGATCCCTCGGCTAGCGGGAGGATTTACGAGCAGTACTTC.